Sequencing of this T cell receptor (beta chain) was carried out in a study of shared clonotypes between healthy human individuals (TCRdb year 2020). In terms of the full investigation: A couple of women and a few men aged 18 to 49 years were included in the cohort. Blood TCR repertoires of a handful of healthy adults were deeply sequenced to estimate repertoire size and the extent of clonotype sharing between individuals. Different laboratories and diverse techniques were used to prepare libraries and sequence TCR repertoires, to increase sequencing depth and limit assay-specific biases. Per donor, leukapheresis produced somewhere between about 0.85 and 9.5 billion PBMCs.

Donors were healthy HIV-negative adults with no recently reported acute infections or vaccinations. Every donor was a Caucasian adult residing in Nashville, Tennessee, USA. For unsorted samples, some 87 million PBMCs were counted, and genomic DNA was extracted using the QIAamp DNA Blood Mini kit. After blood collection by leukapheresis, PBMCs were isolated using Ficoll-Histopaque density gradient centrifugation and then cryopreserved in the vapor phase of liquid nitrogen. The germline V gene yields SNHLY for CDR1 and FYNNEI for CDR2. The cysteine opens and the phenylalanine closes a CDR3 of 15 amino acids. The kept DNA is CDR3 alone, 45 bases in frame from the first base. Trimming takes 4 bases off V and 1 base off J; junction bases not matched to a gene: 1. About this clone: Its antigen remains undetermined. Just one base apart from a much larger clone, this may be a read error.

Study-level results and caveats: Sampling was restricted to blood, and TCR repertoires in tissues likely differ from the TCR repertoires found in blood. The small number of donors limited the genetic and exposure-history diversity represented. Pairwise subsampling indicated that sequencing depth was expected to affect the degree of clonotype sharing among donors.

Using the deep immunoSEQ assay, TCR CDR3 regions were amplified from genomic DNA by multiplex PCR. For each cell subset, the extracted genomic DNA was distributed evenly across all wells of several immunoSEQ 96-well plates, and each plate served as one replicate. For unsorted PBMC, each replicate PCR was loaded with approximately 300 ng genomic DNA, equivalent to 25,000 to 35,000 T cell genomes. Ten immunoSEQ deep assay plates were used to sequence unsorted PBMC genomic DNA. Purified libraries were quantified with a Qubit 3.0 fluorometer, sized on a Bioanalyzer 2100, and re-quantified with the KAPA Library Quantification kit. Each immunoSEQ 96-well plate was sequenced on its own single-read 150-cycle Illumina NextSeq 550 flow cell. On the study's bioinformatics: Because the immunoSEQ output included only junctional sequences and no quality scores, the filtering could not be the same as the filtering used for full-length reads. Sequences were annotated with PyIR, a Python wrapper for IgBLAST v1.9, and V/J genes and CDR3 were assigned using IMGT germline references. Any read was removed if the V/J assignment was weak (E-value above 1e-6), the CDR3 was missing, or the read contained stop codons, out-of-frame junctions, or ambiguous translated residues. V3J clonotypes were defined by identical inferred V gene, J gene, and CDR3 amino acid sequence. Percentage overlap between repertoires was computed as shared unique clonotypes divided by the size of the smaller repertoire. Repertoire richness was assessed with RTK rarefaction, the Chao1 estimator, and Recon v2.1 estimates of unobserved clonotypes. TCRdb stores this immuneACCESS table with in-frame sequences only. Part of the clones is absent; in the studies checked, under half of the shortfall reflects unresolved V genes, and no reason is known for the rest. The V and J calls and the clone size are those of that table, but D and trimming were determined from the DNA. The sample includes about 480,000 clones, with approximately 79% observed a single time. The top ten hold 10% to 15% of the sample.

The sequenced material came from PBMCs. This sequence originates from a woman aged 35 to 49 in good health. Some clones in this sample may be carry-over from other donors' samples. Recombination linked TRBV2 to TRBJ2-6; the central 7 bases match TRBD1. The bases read TGTGCCAGCAGTGCGACAGGGTCTGGGGCCAACGTCCTGACTTTC. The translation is CASSATGSGANVLTF.